These T cell receptor beta chains were read from a single sample in a study of T cell responses to AZD1222 COVID-19 vaccine. Assay used: immunoSEQ multiplex PCR; TCRdb lists only in-frame clones, some missing. The table has 95,000 to 150,000 clones, more than 85% seen once. The sample in question was peripheral blood, obtained on day 0 of MenACWY control vaccination. These receptor sequences come from an adult in good health. Each CDR3 is given without its conserved first and last residue.

cdr3_length,v_call,cdr3_aa
16,TRBV10-3,AISDRRAGSSYNSPLH
12,TRBV7-3,ASSPLGLSDTQY
12,TRBV30,AWLPGLSSYEQY
12,TRBV11-2,ASSLEGLGLAVL
10,TRBV6-5,ASSVVNTEAF
13,TRBV24-1,ATSEGQGNTGELF
9,TRBV12-3/TRBV12-4,ASKPNSPLH
15,TRBV11-3,ASSPRRIVRSYNEQF
15,TRBV11-3,ASSRTSGSPVYNEQF
13,TRBV6-5,ASSAGTGGYTEAF
14,TRBV9,ASSVGLAGSYNEQF
13,TRBV9,ASSVVQGGQETQY
15,TRBV4-2,ASRPAVGTSVTGELF
11,TRBV19,ASSYGQDTEAF
12,TRBV19,ASSTEGPNYGYT
13,TRBV19,ASSIQGARTDTQY
9,TRBV2,ASSGTFEAF
10,TRBV28,ASIRKNTEAF
15,TRBV9,ASSVGLGTGSYNEQF
13,TRBV6-5,ASSYLTSGSDEQY
12,TRBV7-2,ASSLVVQGSGYT
11,TRBV29-1,SAQQSIYTEAF
15,TRBV4-1,ASSPPVSSGRADTQY
12,TRBV4-1,ASSQDLISYGYT
11,TRBV2,ASSVLYLTEAF
11,TRBV6-5,ASSYFPLSGYT
14,TRBV18,ASSQTTGTGGYEQY
14,TRBV2,ASSLDRVATNEKLF
14,TRBV27,ASSPRGLAGASEQF
10,TRBV12-3/TRBV12-4,ASSTKEGTQY
13,TRBV6-1,ASSESQGWENTIY
15,TRBV11-3,ASSLSRGLAGAETQY
15,TRBV6-6,ASSQRGTGGPTGELF
16,TRBV27,ASSLKKGPAQSGYGYT
13,TRBV7-9,ASSLMTSRTGELF
12,TRBV11-2,ASSPRYRVTEAF
11,TRBV27,ASSPLIQNEQF
13,TRBV6-5,ASKAETGVTDTQY
12,TRBV2,ASKNTGTNYGYT
13,TRBV7-9,ASRRQGNSYNEQF
15,TRBV19,ASSLESPSLRNSPLH
14,TRBV7-6,ASSLAAGPSWDEQF
15,TRBV3-1/TRBV3-2,ASSPRTSGISYNEQF
14,TRBV5-1,ASSLFGTSGSNEQF
14,TRBV6-5,ASSYRRTPAFIEAF
11,TRBV4-2,ASSQGLASPLH
11,TRBV12-3/TRBV12-4,ASSLSGSAQAF
14,TRBV15,ATSPGQGKSTDTQY
13,TRBV9,ASSAAAGTGNGYT
10,TRBV5-1,ASSQTGWEQY
9,TRBV30,AWRLVETQY
13,TRBV6-5,ASRGGRVDNQPQH
13,TRBV11-2,ASSLDRGNQETQY
11,TRBV19,ASRGLSYNEQF
13,TRBV4-2,ASSYNGQGGYEQY
11,TRBV7-2,ASSRDLSQPQH